Reported below is one T cell receptor (beta chain). The data belong to a study of blood T cell repertoires in COVID-19. Study-wide background: In each case, the material was cDNA or gDNA derived from T cells, B-cell-depleted T cells, or PBMCs.

Generated by immunoSEQ multiplex PCR, the TCRdb table keeps only in-frame clones and is missing some. The data contain more than 85,000 clones, over 70% of them singletons. Germline V gene lookup returns CDR1 SGHTA and CDR2 FQGNSA. After removal of 4 bases from V and 7 bases from J, the junction contained 7 bases not matched to a gene. The CDR3 has 14 amino acids. This sequence joins TRBV7-2 and TRBJ2-7; 10 bases are a match to TRBD1. This TCR came from a man aged 65-85 years with acute or convalescent COVID-19. Sequenced input: peripheral blood. The CDR3 nucleotides are TGTGCCAGCAGCTCAGACAGGGGGCTTAGAGAGCAGTACTTC. It codes for CASSSDRGLREQYF.